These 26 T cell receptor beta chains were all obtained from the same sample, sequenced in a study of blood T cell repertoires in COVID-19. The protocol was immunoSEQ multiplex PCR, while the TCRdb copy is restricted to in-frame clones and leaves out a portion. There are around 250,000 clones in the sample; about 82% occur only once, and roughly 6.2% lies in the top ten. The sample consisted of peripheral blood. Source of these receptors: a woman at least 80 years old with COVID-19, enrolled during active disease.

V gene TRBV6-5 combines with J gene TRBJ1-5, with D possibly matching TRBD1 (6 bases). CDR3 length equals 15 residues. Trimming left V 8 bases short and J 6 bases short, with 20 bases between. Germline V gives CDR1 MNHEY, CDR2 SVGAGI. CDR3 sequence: CASDPSNREGQPQHF. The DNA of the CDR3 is TGTGCCAGCGACCCGAGTAACAGGGAAGGTCAGCCCCAGCATTTT.

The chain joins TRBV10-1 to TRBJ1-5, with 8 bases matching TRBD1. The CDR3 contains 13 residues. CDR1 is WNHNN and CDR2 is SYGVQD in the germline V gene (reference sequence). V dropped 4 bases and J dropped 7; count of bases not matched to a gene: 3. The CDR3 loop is CASSAQGAQPQHF. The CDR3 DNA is TGCGCCAGCAGTGCCCAGGGGGCGCAGCCCCAGCATTTT.

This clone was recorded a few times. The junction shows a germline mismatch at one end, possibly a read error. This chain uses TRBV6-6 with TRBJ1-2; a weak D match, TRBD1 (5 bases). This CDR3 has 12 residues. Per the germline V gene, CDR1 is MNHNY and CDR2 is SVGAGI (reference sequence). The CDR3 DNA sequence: TGTGCCAGCAGACTTACCTCGAGACAGTGGCATTTC. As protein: CASRLTSRQWHF.

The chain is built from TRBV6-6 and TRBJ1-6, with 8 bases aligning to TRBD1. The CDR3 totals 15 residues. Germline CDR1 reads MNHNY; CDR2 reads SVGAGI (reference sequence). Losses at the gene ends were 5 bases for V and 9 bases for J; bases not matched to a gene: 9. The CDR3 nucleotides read TGTGCCAGCAGTCTCTTGACAGGGGACGGTTCACCCCTCCACTTT. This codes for CASSLLTGDGSPLHF.

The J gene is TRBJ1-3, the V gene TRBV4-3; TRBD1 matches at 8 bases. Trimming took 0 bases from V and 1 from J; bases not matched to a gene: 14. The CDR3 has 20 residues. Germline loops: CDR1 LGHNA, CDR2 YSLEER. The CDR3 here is CASSQDLLANTGGSGNTIYF. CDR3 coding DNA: TGCGCCAGCAGCCAAGACCTCCTCGCCAACACAGGGGGATCTGGAAACACCATATATTTT.

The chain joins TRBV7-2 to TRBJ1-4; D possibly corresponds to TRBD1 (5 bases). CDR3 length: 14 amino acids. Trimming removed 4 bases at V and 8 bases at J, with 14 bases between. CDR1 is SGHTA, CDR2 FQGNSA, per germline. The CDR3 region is CASSSTTRGEKLFF. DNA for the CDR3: TGTGCCAGCAGCTCAACAACACGGGGGGAAAAACTGTTTTTT. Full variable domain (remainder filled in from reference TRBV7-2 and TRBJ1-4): GAGVSQSPSNKVTEKGKDVELRCDPISGHTALYWYRQSLGQGLEFLIYFQGNSAPDKSGLPSDRFSAERTGGSVSTLTIQRTQQEDSAVYLCASSSTTRGEKLFFGSGTQLSVL.

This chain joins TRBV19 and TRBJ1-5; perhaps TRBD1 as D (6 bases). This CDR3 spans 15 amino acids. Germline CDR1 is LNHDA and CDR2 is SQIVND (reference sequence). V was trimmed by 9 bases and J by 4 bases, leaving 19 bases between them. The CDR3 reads CASSQGFGWNQPQHF. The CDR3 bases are TGTGCCAGCTCGCAGGGGTTCGGTTGGAATCAGCCCCAGCATTTT.

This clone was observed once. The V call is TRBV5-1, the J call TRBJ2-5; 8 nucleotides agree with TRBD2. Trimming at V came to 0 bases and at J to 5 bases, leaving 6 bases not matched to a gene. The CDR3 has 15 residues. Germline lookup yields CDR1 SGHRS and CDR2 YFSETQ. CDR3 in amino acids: CASSLAGGAVETQYF. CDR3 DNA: TGCGCCAGCAGCTTGGCCGGGGGGGCCGTGGAGACCCAGTACTTC.

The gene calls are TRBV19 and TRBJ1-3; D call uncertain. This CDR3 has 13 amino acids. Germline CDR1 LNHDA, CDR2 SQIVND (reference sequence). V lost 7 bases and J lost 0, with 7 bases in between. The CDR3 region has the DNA TGTGCCAGTACAGCGTACTCTGGAAACACCATATATTTT. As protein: CASTAYSGNTIYF.

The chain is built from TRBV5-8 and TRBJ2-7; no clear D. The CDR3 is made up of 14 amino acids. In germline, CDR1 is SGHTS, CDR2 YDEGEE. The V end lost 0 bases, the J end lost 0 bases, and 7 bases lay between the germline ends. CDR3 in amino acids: CASSLGADSYEQYF. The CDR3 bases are TGTGCCAGCAGCTTGGGGGCTGACTCCTACGAGCAGTACTTC.

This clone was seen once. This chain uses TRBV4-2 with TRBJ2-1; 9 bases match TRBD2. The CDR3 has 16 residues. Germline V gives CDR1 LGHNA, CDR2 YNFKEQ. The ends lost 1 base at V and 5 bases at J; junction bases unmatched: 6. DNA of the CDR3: TGTGCCAGCAGCCAAGGAAGCGGGGGGACCCACAATGAGCAGTTCTTC. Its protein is CASSQGSGGTHNEQFF.

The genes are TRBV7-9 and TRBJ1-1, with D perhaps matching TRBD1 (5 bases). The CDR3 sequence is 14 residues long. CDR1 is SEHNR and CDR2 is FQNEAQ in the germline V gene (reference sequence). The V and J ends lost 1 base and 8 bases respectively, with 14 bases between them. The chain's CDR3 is CASSLGTPLPEAFF. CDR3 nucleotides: TGTGCCAGCAGCTTAGGGACACCCCTTCCCGAAGCTTTCTTT.

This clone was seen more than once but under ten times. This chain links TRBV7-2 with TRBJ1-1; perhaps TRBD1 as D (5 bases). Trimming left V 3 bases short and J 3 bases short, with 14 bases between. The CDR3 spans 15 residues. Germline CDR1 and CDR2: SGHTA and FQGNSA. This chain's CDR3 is CASSFSPGRYTEAFF. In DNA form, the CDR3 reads TGTGCCAGCAGCTTTTCTCCAGGGAGGTACACTGAAGCTTTCTTT.

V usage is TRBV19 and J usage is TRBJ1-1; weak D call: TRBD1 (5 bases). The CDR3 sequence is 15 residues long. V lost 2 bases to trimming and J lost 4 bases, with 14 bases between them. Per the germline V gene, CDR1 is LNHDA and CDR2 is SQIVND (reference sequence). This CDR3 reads CASSIQGVIGTEAFF. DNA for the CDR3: TGTGCCAGTAGTATACAGGGTGTCATAGGCACTGAAGCTTTCTTT.

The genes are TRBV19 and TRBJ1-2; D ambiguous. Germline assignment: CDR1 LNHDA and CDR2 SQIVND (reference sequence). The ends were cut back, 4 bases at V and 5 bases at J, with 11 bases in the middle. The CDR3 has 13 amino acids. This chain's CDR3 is CASSTGSFYGYTF. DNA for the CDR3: TGTGCCAGTAGTACCGGGTCTTTTTATGGCTACACCTTC.

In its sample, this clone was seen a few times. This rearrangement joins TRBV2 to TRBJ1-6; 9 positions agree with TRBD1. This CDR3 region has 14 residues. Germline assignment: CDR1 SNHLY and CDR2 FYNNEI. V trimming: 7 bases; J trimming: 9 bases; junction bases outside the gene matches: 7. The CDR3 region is CASNHRDRASPLHF. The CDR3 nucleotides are TGTGCCAGCAATCACCGGGACAGGGCTTCACCCCTCCACTTT.

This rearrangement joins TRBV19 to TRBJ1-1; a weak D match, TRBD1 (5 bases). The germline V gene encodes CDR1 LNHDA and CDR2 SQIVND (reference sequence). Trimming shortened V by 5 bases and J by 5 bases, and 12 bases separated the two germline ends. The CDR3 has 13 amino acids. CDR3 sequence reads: CASSSTGMTEAFF. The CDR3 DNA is TGTGCCAGTAGTTCTACAGGTATGACTGAAGCTTTCTTT.

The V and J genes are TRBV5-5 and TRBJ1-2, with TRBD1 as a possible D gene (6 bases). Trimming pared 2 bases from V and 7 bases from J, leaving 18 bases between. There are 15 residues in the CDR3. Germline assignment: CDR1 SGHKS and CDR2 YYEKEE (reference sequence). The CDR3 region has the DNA TGTGCCAGCAGCTTCGACAGGCCCCTTGGGGGTGGCTACACCTTC. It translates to CASSFDRPLGGGYTF.

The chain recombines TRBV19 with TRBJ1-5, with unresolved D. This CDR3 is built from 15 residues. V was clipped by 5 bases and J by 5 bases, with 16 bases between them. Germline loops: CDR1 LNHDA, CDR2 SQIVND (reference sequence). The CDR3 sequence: CASSLGGFSDQPQHF. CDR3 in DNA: TGTGCCAGTAGTCTGGGAGGTTTCTCCGATCAGCCCCAGCATTTT.

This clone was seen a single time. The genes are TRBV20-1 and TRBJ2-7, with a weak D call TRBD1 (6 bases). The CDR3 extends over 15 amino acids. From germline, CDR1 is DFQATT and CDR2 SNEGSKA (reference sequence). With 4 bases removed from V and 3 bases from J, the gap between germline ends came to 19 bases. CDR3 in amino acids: CSAIDGAGAIYEQYV. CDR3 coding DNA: TGCAGTGCTATTGATGGGGCAGGGGCGATCTACGAGCAGTACGTC.

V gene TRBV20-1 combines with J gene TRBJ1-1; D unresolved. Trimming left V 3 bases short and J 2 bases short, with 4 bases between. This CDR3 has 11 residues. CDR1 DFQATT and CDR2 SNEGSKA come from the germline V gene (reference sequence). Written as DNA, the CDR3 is TGCAGTGCTAGCACAAACACTGAAGCTTTCTTT. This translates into CSASTNTEAFF.

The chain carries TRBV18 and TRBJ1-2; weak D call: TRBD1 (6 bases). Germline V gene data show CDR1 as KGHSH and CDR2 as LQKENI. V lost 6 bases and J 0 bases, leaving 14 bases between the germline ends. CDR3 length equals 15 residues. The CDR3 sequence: CASSPQGQTNYGYTF. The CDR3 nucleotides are TGTGCCAGCTCTCCTCAGGGGCAGACTAACTATGGCTACACCTTC.

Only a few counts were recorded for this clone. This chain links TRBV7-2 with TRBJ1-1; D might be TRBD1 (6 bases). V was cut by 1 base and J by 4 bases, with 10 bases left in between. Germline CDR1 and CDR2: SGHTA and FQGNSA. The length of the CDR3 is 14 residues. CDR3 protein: CASSLGGTITEAFF. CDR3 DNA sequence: TGTGCCAGCAGCTTAGGGGGGACAATCACTGAAGCTTTCTTT.

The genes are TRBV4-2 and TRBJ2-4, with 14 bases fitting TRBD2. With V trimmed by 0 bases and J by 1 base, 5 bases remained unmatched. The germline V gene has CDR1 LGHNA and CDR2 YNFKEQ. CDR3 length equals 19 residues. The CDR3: CASSQETSGGAMAKNIQYF. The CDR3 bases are TGTGCCAGCAGCCAAGAGACTAGCGGGGGGGCCATGGCCAAAAACATTCAGTACTTC.

The CDR3: CASGTSGGAQETQYF. The CDR3 coding sequence is TGTGCCAGCGGGACTAGCGGGGGGGCCCAAGAGACCCAGTACTTC. The chain employs TRBV2 and TRBJ2-5, with 16 positions matching TRBD2. The trim removed 8 bases at V and 1 base at J, leaving 1 base unmatched. Germline CDR1 and CDR2: SNHLY and FYNNEI. The CDR3 loop spans 15 amino acids.

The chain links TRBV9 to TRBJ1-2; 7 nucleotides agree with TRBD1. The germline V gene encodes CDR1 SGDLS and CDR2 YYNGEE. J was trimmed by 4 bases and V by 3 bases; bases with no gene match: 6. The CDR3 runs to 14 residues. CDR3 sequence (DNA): TGTGCCAGCAGCGCAAGCCGGGACAGCTATGGCTACACCTTC. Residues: CASSASRDSYGYTF.